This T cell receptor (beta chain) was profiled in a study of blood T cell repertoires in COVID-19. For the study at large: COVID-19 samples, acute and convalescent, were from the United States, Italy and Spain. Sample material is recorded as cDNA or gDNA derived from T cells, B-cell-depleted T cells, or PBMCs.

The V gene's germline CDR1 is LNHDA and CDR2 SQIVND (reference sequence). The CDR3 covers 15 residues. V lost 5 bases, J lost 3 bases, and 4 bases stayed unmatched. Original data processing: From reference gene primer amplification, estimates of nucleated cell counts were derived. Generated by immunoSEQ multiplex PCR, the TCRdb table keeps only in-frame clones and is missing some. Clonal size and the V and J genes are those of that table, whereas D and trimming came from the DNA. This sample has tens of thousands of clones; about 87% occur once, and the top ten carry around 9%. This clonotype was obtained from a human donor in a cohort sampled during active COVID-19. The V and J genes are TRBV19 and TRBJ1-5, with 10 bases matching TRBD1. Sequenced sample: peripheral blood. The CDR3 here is CASSEGQGNNQPQHF. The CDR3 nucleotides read TGTGCCAGTAGTGAGGGACAGGGGAACAATCAGCCCCAGCATTTT.